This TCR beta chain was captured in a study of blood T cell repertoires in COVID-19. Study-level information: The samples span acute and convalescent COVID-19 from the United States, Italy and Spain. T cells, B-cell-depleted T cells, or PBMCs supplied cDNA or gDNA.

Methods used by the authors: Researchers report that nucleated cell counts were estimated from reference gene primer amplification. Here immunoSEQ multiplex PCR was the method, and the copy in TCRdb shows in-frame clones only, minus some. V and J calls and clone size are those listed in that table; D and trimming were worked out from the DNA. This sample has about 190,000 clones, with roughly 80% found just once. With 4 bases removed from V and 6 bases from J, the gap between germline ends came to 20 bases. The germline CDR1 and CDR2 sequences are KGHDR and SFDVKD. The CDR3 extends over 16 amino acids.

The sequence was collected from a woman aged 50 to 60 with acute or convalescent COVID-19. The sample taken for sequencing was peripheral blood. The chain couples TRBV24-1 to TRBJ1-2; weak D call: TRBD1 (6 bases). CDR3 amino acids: CATSDLTGSGVDGYTF. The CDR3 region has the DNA TGTGCCACCAGTGACCTGACAGGCTCTGGGGTTGATGGCTACACCTTC.